This TCR beta chain originates from a study of siplizumab effects on memory and regulatory T cells. Using immunoSEQ multiplex PCR, the repertoire was profiled, and TCRdb retains in-frame clones only, with some absent. Among about 6,600 clones, about a third were seen once, and the ten largest hold about a sixth. Whole-study results and caveats: The alloreactive clones that mapped to unstimulated subsets made up only a minor fraction. Naive T cells were seen as more diverse than memory cells and as major alloresponse contributors. Siplizumab led to significantly less abundant alloreactive sequences that could be traced back to unstimulated CD4+ memory cells.

Coculture of mixed lymphocyte reaction cells was performed at 37°C for roughly six days. As to this clone: Antigen unknown.

This clonotype was obtained from a human donor in good health; the cells came from an allogeneic mixed lymphocyte reaction. The specimen was CFSE-low (dividing) CD8+ T cells sorted from an allogeneic mixed lymphocyte reaction.

The CDR3 reads CATELPGTYEQYF. CDR3 nucleotides: TGTGCCACCGAACTACCGGGGACCTACGAGCAGTACTTC. The chain carries TRBV6-5 and TRBJ2-7, with D perhaps TRBD2 (5 bases). The V end lost 10 bases, the J end lost 2 bases, and 15 bases lay between the germline ends. This CDR3 region has 13 residues. Germline V lookup: CDR1 MNHEY, CDR2 SVGAGI.